This entry describes one T cell receptor beta chain. V lost 4 bases and J 7 bases, leaving 17 bases between the germline ends. CDR3 length: 15 residues. The germline gives CDR1 MNHEY, CDR2 SVGAGI. This entry belongs to a study of T cell changes during pregnancy in multiple sclerosis. Profiling relied on immunoSEQ multiplex PCR, and the TCRdb table lists in-frame clones only, not all of them. Here the sample spans 54,000 or so clones, roughly 93% being singletons. The source is a female donor with multiple sclerosis, enrolled in a pregnancy study. This chain uses TRBV6-5 with TRBJ1-5; D is possibly TRBD1 (5 bases). The sample consisted of CD4+ T cells from peripheral blood mononuclear cells, taken before pregnancy. The CDR3 region has the DNA TGTGCCAGCAGTTCCACAGGTTCTGGCCGGCAGCCCCAGCATTTT. This sequence encodes CASSSTGSGRQPQHF.